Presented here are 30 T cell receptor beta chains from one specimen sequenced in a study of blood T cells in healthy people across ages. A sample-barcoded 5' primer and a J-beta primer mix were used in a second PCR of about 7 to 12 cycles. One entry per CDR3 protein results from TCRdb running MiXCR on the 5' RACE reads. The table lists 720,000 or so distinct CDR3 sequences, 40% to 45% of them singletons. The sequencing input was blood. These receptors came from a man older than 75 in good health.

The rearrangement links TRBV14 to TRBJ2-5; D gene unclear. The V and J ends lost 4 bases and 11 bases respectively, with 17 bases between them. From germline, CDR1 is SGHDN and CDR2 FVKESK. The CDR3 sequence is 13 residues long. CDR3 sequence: CASSRGRLVEQYF. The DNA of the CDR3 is TGTGCCAGCAGCCGGGGAAGACTTGTTGAGCAGTACTTC.

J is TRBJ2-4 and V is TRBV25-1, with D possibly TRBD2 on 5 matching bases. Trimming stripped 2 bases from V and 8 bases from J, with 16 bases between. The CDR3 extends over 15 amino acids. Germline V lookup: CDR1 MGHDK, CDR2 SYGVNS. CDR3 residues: CASSETRGPKDIQYF. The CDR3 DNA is TGTGCCAGCAGTGAAACACGCGGGCCCAAGGACATTCAGTACTTC.

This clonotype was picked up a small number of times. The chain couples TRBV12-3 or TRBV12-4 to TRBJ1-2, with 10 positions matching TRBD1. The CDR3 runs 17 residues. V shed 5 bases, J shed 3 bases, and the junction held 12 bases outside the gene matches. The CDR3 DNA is TGTGCCAGCAGTCCCCAGACAGGGGGCCAAATTCACTATGGCTACACCTTC. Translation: CASSPQTGGQIHYGYTF.

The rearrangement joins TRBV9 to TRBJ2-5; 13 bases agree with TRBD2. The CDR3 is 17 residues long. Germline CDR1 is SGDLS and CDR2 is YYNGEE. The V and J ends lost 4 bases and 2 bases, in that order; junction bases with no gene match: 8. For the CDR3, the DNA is TGTGCCAGCAGCCCAGCGAGGGGACTAGCGGGGCAAGAGACCCAGTACTTC. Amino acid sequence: CASSPARGLAGQETQYF.

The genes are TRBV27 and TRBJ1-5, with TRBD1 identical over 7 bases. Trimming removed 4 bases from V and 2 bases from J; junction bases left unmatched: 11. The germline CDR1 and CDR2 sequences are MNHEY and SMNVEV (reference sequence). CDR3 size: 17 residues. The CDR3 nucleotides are TGTGCCAGCAGTTCGATGGCGACAGGGTTGGGCAATCAGCCCCAGCATTTT. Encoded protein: CASSSMATGLGNQPQHF.

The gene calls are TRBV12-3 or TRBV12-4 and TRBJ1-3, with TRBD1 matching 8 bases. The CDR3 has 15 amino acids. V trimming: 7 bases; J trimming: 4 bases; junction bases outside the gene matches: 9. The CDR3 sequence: CASTPDRVTGNTIYF. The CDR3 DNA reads TGTGCCAGCACCCCGGACAGGGTGACAGGAAACACCATATATTTT.

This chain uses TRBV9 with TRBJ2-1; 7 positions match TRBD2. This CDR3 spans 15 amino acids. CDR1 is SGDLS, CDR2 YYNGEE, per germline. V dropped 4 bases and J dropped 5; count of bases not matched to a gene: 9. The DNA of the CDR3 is TGTGCCAGCAGCCTAAGCGGGGCTCCTAACAATGAGCAGTTCTTC. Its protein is CASSLSGAPNNEQFF.

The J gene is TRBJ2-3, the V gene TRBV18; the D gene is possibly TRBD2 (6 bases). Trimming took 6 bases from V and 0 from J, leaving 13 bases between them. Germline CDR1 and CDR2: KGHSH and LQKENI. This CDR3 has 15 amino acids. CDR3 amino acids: CASSFGRSSTDTQYF. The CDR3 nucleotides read TGTGCCAGCTCGTTCGGGAGAAGCAGCACAGATACGCAGTATTTT.

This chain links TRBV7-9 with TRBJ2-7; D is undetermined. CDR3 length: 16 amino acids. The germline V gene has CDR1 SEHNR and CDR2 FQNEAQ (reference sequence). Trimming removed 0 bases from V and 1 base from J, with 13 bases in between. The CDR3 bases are TGTGCCAGCAGCTTAGCTGGGAAGACCTATTCCTACGAGCAGTACTTC. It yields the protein CASSLAGKTYSYEQYF.

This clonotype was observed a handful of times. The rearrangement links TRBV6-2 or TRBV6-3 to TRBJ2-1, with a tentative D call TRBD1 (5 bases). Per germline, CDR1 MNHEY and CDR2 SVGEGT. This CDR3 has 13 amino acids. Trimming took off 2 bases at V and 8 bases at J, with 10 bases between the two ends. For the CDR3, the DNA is TGTGCCAGCAGTTACGCCAGGGTCCATGAGCAGTTCTTC. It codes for CASSYARVHEQFF.

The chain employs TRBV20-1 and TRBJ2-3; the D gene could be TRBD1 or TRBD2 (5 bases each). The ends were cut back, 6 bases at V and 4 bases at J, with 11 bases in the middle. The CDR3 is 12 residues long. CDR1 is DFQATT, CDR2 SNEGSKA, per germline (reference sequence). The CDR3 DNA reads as TGCAGTGCAGAGGGACCTTCAGATACGCAGTATTTT. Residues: CSAEGPSDTQYF.

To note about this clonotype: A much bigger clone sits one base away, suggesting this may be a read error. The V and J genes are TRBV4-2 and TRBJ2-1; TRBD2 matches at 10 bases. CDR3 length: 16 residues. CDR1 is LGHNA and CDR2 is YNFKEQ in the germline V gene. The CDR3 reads CASSQALAGGGNERFF. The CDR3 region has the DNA TGTGCCAGCAGCCAAGCCTTAGCGGGGGGCGGTAATGAGCGGTTCTTC.

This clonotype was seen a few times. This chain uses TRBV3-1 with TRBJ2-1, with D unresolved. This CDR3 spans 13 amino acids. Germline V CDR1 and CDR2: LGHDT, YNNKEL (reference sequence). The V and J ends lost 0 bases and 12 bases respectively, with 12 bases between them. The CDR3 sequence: CASSQDPGIGQFF. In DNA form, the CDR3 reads TGTGCCAGCAGCCAAGATCCCGGTATCGGGCAGTTCTTC.

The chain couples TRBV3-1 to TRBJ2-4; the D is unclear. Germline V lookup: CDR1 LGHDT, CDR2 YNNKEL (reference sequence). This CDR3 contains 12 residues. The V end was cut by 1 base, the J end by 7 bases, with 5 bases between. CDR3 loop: CASSQALNIQYF. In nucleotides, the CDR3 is TGTGCCAGCAGCCAAGCTTTGAACATTCAGTACTTC.

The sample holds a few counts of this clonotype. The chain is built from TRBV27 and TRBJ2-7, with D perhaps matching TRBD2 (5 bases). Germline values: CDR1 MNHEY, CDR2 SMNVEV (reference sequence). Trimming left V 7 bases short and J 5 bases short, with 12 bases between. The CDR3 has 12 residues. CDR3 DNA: TGTGCCAGCACAAGAGGGAATCACGAGCAGTACTTC. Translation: CASTRGNHEQYF.

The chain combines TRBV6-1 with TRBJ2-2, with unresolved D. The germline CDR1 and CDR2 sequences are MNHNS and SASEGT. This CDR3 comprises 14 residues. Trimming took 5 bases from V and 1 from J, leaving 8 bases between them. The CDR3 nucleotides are TGTGCCAGCAGTACCCAGAGGAACACCGGGGAGCTGTTTTTT. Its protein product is CASSTQRNTGELFF.

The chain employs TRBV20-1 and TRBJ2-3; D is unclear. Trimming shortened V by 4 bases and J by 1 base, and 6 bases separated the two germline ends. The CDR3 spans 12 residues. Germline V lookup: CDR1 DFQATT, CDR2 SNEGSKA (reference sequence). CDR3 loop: CSAILRTDTQYF. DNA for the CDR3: TGCAGTGCTATACTGCGCACAGATACGCAGTATTTT.

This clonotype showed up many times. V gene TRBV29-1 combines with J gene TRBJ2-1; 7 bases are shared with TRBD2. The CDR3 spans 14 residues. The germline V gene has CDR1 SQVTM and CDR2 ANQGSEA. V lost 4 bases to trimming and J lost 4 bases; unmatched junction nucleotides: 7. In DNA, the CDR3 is TGCAGCGTTGGCGGGAGTCACAAGTACAATGAGCAGTTCTTC. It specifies CSVGGSHKYNEQFF.

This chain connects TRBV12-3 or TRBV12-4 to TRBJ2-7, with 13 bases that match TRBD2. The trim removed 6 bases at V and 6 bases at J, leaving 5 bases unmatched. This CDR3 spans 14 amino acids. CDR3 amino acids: CASSILAGGLEQYF. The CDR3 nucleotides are TGTGCCAGCAGCATACTAGCGGGGGGGCTCGAGCAGTACTTC.

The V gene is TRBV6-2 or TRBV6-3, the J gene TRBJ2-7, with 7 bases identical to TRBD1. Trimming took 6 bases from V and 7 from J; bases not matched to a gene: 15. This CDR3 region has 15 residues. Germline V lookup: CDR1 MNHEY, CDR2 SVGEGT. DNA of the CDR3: TGTGCCAGCAGAACAGGGGCTTTCGCTAGTTATGAGCAGTACTTC. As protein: CASRTGAFASYEQYF.

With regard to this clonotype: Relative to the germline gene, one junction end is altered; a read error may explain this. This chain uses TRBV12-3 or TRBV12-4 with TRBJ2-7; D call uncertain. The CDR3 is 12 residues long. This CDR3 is CTSSPGLIEQYF. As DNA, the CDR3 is TGTACCAGCAGCCCCGGGTTGATCGAGCAGTACTTC.

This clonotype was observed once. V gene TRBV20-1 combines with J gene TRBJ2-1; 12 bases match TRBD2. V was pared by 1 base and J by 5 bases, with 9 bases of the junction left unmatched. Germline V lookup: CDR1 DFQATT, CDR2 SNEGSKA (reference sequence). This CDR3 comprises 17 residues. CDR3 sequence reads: CSARATQGLAGNNEQFF. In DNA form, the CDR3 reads TGCAGTGCTAGAGCCACCCAGGGACTAGCGGGTAACAATGAGCAGTTCTTC.

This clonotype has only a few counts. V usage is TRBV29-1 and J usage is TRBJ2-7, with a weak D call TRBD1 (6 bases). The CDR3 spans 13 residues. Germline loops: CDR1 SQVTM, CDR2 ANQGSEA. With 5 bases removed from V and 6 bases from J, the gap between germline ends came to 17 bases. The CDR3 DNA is TGCAGCGTTAGGGACGCAGGGGCAGGCGAGCAGTACTTC. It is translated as CSVRDAGAGEQYF.

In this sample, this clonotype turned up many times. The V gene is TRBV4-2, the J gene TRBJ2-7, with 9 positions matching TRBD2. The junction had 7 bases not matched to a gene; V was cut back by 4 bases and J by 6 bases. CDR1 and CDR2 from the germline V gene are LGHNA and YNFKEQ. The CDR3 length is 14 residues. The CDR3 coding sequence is TGTGCCAGCAGCCCACCCGGACTAGCGACCGAGCAGTACTTC. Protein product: CASSPPGLATEQYF.

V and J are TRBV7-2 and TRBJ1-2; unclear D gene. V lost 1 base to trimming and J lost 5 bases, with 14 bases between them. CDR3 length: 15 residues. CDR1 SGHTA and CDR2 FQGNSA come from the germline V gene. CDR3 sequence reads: CASSLGDGPLYGYTF. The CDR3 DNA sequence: TGTGCCAGCAGCTTAGGAGACGGACCTCTTTATGGCTACACCTTC. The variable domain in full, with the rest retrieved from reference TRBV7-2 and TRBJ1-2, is GAGVSQSPSNKVTEKGKDVELRCDPISGHTALYWYRQSLGQGLEFLIYFQGNSAPDKSGLPSDRFSAERTGGSVSTLTIQRTQQEDSAVYLCASSLGDGPLYGYTFGSGTRLTVV.

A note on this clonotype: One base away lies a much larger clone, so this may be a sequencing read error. The CDR3 coding sequence is TGTGCCAGCAGCCAATGGGACAGGGGGCGCAGACAGCAGTACTTC. Its translation is CASSQWDRGRRQQYF. The chain carries TRBV3-1 and TRBJ2-4; TRBD1 agrees at 12 bases. CDR3 size: 15 residues. V lost 2 bases to trimming and J lost 13 bases; unmatched junction nucleotides: 9. The germline CDR1 and CDR2 sequences are LGHDT and YNNKEL (reference sequence).

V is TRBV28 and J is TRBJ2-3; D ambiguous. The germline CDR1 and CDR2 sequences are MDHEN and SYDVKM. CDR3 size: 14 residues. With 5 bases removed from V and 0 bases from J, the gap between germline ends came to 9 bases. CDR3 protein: CASSMVASTDTQYF. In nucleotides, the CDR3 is TGTGCCAGCAGTATGGTAGCCAGCACAGATACGCAGTATTTT.

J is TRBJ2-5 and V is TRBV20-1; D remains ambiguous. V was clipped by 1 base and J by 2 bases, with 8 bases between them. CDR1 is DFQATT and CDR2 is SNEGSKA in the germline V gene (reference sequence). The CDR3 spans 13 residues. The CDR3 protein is CSARGPLQETQYF. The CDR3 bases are TGCAGTGCTAGAGGACCATTACAAGAGACCCAGTACTTC.

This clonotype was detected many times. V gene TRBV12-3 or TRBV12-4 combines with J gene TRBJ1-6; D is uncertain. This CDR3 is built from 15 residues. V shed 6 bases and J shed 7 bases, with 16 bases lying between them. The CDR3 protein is CASRANRPENSPLHF. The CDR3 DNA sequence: TGTGCCAGCAGGGCCAACCGGCCAGAGAATTCACCCCTCCACTTT.

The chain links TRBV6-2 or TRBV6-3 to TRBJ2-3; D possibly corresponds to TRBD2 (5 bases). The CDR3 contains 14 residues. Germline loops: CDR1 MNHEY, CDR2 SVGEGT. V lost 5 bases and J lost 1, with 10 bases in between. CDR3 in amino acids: CASSDPEGTDTQYF. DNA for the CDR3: TGTGCCAGCAGTGATCCGGAGGGCACAGATACGCAGTATTTT.